What follows are 5 T cell receptor beta chains derived from one specimen sequenced in a study of T cell responses to AZD1222 COVID-19 vaccine. The repertoire was sequenced with immunoSEQ multiplex PCR; TCRdb's copy has only in-frame clones and lacks some. The table includes 150,000 or so clones, 85% to 95% detected once. The sequencing here drew on peripheral blood, taken 28 days after the second AZD1222 dose. These receptors came from an adult who received the AZD1222 COVID-19 vaccine.

The chain has TRBV5-4 and TRBJ1-2; 9 nucleotides align to TRBD1. CDR1 SGHNT and CDR2 YYREEE come from the germline V gene (reference sequence). The CDR3 sequence is 16 residues long. V lost 1 base, J lost 8 bases, and 12 bases stayed unmatched. DNA of the CDR3: TGTGCCAGCAGCTTGCTGGGCCTACAGGGGGCGGGGGGCTACACCTTC. Protein: CASSLLGLQGAGGYTF.

The V gene is TRBV5-4, the J gene TRBJ2-3; D gene uncertain. CDR3 length: 12 amino acids. V lost 2 bases and J 0 bases, leaving 1 base between the germline ends. Germline CDR1 SGHNT, CDR2 YYREEE (reference sequence). CDR3 DNA: TGTGCCAGCAGCTTTAGCACAGATACGCAGTATTTT. Its translation: CASSFSTDTQYF. The complete variable domain, with remaining parts taken from reference TRBV5-4 and TRBJ2-3, reads ETGVTQSPTHLIKTRGQQVTLRCSSQSGHNTVSWYQQALGQGPQFIFQYYREEENGRGNFPPRFSGLQFPNYSSELNVNALELDDSALYLCASSFSTDTQYFGPGTRLTVL.

V gene TRBV4-1 combines with J gene TRBJ1-1, with 9 nucleotides matching TRBD1. The CDR3 is 16 amino acids. Germline lookup yields CDR1 MGHRA and CDR2 YSYEKL. Unmatched junction bases numbered 7, after V lost 1 base and J lost 4 bases. The chain's CDR3 is CASSQVGTGGITEAFF. The CDR3 DNA reads TGCGCCAGCAGCCAAGTTGGAACAGGGGGCATCACTGAAGCTTTCTTT.

V gene TRBV19 combines with J gene TRBJ2-7; D is unresolved. Germline CDR1 is LNHDA and CDR2 is SQIVND (reference sequence). CDR3 size: 15 residues. Trimming cost V 5 bases and J 2 bases, with 16 bases left between them. The CDR3 DNA sequence: TGTGCCAGTAGTCCCGAGTCCAATCCAACCTACGAGCAGTACTTC. Translation: CASSPESNPTYEQYF.

This chain uses TRBV7-6 with TRBJ2-7; 8 bases match TRBD2. The V segment lost 1 base and the J segment 3 bases; nucleotides outside the gene matches: 5. The germline gives CDR1 SGHVS, CDR2 FNYEAQ. The CDR3 contains 15 residues. DNA for the CDR3: TGTGCCAGCAGCTTAGATGGCGGGAGGTACTACGAGCAGTACTTC. It codes for CASSLDGGRYYEQYF.